The entry that follows covers one T cell receptor beta chain sequence. Trimming cost V 6 bases and J 0 bases, with 11 bases left between them. The germline CDR1 and CDR2 sequences are MNHEY and SVGAGI. CDR3 length equals 15 residues. The sample belongs to a study of blood T cell repertoires in COVID-19. Some clones are missing from TCRdb's copy, which holds only in-frame ones; the method was immunoSEQ multiplex PCR. The table has roughly 100,000 clones, 85% to 90% seen once. The sequencing sample was made of peripheral blood. The rearrangement joins TRBV6-5 to TRBJ2-2; no firm D call. The source of this sequence is a woman between 70 and 85 years old with acute or convalescent COVID-19. Written as DNA, the CDR3 is TGTGCCAGCAGAGAGCGAATAGCGAACACCGGGGAGCTGTTTTTT. Translating it yields CASRERIANTGELFF.